This TCR beta chain was obtained from a study of somatic mutations in cytotoxic T cells in rheumatoid arthritis. As to this clone: Its antigen is unknown.

Findings and caveats of the study: A significant difference in CD8+ T-cell clonality was not found between rheumatoid arthritis patients and age-matched healthy controls.

The protocol was immunoSEQ multiplex PCR, while the TCRdb copy is restricted to in-frame clones and leaves out a portion. The sample lists roughly 7,700 clones, about 70% seen once, with approximately 40% in the top ten. V lost 1 base, J lost 1 base, and 6 bases stayed unmatched. CDR3 length equals 17 residues. CDR1 is MGHRA, CDR2 YSYEKL, per germline. What was sequenced was CD8+ T cells sorted from blood. The receptor was derived from an adult with rheumatoid arthritis. The chain links TRBV4-1 to TRBJ2-3; 9 bases match TRBD2. The CDR3 coding sequence is TGCGCCAGCAGCCAAGGCGGGGGGGTATGGGGCACAGATACGCAGTATTTT. Protein sequence: CASSQGGGVWGTDTQYF.